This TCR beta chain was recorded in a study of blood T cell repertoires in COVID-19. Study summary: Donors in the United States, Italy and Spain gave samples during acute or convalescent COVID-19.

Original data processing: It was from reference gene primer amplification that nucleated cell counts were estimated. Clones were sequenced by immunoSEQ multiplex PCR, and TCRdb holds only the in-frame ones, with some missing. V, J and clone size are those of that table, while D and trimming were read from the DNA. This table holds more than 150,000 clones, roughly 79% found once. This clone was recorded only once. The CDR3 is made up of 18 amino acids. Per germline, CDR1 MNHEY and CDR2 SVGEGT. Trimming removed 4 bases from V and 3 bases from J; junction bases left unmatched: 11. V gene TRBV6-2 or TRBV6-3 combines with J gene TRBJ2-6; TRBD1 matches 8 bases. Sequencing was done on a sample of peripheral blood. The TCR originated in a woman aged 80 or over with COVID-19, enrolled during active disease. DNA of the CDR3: TGTGCCAGCAGTTTTGGCAGGGGGCTTCATGATGGGGCCAACGTCCTGACTTTC. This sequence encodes CASSFGRGLHDGANVLTF.